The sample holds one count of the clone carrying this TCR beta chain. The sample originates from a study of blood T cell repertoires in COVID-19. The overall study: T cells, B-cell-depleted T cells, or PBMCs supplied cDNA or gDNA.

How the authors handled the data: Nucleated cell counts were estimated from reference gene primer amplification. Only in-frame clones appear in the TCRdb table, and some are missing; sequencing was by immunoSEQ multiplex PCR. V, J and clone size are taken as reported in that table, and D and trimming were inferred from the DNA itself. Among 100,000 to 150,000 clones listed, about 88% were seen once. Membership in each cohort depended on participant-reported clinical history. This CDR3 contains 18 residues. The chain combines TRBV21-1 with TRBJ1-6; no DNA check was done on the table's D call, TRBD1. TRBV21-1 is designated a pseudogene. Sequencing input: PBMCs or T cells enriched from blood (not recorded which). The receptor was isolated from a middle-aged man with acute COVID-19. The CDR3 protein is CASSKGWDRGRTYSPLHF. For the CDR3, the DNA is TGTGCCAGCAGCAAGGGATGGGACAGGGGGCGAACGTATTCACCCCTCCACTTT.